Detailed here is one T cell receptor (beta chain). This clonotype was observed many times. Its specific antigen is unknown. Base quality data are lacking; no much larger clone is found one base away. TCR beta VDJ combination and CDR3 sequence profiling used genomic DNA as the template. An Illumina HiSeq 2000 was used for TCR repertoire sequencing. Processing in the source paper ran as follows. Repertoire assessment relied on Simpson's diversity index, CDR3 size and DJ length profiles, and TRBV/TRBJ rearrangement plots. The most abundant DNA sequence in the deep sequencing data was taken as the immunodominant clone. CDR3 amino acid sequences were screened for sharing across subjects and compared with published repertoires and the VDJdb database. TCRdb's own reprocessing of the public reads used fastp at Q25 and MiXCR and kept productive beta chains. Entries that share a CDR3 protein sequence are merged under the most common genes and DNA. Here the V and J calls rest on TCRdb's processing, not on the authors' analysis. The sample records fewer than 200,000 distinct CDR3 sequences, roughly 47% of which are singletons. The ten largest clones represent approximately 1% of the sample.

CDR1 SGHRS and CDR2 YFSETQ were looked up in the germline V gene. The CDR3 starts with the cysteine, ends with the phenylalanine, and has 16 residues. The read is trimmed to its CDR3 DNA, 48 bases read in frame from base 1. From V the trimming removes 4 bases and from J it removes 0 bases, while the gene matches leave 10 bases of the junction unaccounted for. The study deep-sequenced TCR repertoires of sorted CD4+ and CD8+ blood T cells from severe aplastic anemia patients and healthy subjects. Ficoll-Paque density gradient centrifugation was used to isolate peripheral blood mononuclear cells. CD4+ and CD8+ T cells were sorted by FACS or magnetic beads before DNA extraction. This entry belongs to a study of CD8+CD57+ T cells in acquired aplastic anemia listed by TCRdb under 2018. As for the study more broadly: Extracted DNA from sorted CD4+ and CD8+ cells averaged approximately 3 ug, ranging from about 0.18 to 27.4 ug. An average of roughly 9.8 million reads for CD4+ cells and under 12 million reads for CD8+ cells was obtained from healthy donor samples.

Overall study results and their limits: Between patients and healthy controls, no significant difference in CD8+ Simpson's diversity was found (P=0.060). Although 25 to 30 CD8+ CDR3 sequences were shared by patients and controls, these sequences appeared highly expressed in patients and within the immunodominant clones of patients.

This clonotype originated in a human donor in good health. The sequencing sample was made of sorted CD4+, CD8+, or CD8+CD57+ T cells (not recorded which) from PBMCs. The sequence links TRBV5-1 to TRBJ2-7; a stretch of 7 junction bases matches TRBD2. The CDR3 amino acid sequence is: CASSGVAGSSSYEQYF. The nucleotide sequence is TGCGCCAGCAGCGGCGTAGCGGGTTCGAGCTCCTACGAGCAGTACTTC. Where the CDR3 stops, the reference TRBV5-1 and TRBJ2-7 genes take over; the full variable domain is KAGVTQTPRYLIKTRGQQVTLSCSPISGHRSVSWYQQTPGQGLQFLFEYFSETQRNKGNFPGRFSGRQFSNSRSEMNVSTLELGDSALYLCASSGVAGSSSYEQYFGPGTRLTVT.